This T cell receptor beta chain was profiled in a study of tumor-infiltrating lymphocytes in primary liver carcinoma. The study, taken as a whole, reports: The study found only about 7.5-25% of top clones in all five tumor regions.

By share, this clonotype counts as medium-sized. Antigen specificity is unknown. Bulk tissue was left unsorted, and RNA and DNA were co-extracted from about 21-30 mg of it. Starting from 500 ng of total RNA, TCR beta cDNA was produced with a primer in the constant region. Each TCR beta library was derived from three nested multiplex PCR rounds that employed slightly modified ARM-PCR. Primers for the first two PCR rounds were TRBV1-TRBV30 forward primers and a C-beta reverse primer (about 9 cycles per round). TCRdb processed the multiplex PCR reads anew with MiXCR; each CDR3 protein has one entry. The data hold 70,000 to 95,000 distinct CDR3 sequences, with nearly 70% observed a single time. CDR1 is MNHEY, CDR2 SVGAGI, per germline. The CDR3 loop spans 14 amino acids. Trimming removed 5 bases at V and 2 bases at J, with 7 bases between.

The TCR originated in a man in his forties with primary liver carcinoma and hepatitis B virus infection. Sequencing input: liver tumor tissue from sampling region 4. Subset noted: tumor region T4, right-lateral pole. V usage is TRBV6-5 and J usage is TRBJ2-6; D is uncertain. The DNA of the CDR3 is TGTGCCAGCAGTCGAGAAGCTGGGGCCAACGTCCTGACTTTC. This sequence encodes CASSREAGANVLTF.